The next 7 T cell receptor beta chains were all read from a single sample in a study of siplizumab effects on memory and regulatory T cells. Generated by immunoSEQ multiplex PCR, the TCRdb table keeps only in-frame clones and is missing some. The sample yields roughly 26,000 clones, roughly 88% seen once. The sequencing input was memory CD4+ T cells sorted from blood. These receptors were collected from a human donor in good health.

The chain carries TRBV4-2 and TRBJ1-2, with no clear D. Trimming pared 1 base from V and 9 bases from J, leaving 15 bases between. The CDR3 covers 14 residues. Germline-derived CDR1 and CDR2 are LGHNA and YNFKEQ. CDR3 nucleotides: TGTGCCAGCAGCCAAGTCGTGCGGGAAGGAAGCTACACCTTC. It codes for CASSQVVREGSYTF.

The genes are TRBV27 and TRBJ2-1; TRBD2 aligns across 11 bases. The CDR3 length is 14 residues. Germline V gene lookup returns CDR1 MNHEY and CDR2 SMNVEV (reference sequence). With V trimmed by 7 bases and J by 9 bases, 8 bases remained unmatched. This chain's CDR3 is CASTGLAAYGEQFF. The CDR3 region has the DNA TGTGCCAGCACGGGACTAGCGGCCTACGGTGAGCAGTTCTTC.

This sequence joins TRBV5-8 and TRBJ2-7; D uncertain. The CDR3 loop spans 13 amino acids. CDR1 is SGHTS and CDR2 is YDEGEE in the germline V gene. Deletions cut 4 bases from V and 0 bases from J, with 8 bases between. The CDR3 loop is CASSTGTSYEQYF. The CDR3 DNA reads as TGTGCCAGCAGCACCGGTACCTCCTACGAGCAGTACTTC. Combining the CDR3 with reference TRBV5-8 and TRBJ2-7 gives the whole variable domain EAGVTQSPTHLIKTRGQQATLRCSPISGHTSVYWYQQALGLGLQFLLWYDEGEERNRGNFPPRFSGRQFPNYSSELNVNALELEDSALYLCASSTGTSYEQYFGPGTRLTVT.

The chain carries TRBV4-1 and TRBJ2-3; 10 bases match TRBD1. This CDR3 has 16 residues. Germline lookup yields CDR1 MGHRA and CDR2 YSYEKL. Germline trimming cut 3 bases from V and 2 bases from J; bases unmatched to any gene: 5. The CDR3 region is CASSHPGQGYTDTQYF. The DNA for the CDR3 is TGCGCCAGCAGCCACCCGGGACAGGGGTACACAGATACGCAGTATTTT.

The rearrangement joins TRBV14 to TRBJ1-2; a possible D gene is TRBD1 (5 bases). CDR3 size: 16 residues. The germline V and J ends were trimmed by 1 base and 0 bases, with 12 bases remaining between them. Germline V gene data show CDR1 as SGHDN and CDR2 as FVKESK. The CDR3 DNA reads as TGTGCCAGCAGCCAAGTAGGGACCAGATCTAACTATGGCTACACCTTC. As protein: CASSQVGTRSNYGYTF.

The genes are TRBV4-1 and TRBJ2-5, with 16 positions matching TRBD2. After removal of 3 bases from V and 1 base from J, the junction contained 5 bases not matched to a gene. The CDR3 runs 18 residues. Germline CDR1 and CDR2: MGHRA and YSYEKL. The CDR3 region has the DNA TGCGCCAGCAGCCAGTCCGGGACTAGCGGGAGGGCCCAAGAGACCCAGTACTTC. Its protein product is CASSQSGTSGRAQETQYF.

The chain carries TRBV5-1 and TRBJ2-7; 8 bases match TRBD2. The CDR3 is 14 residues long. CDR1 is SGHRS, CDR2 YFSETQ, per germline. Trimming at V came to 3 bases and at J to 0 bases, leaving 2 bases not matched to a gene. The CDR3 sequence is CASSSSGYSYEQYF. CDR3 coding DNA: TGCGCCAGCAGCTCTAGCGGGTACTCCTACGAGCAGTACTTC.